The rows below give T cell receptor beta chains drawn from one sample of a study of lymphopenia after photon versus proton radiotherapy. Some clones are missing from TCRdb's copy, which holds only in-frame ones; the method was immunoSEQ multiplex PCR. The data show 52,000 or so clones, 92% seen once. Sample: peripheral blood, taken from a patient treated with photon-based radiotherapy. The receptors were sampled from a woman aged 40 to 50 with cholangiocarcinoma. CDR3s include the opening cysteine and the closing phenylalanine or tryptophan. D genes are given only for firm matches. A clone size is listed for some rows: how often the clone was seen (once, few, many), or a class if it is expanded.

d_call,v_call,clone_size,j_call,cdr3_nt,cdr3_aa
-,TRBV5-6,-,TRBJ2-1,TGTGCCAGCAGCCCGGTAGGGACCCTCGCGGGGCAGTTCTTC,CASSPVGTLAGQFF
TRBD1,TRBV30,few,TRBJ1-3,TGTGCCTGGCACAGGGGGTCGAGTCCTGGAAACACCATATATTTT,CAWHRGSSPGNTIYF
-,TRBV19,-,TRBJ1-1,TGTGCCAGTAGTCTGAGCGGGTCCACTGAAGCTTTCTTT,CASSLSGSTEAFF
TRBD1,TRBV6-6,-,TRBJ1-1,TGTGCCAGCAGTCGGTCGGGACAGGGGATCGAAGCTTTCTTT,CASSRSGQGIEAFF
-,TRBV5-4,-,TRBJ2-2,TGTGCCAGCAGCTTACAAAGGGGTAGCAGGGAGCTGTTTTTT,CASSLQRGSRELFF
-,TRBV27,-,TRBJ2-7,TGTGCCAGCAGCTTTGGGCCATCCTACGAGCAGTACTTC,CASSFGPSYEQYF
-,TRBV28,-,TRBJ1-2,TGTGCCAGCAGTTTATCGGGGGGGGCTGGCTATGGCTACACCTTC,CASSLSGGAGYGYTF
-,TRBV20-1,-,TRBJ2-1,TGCAGTGCACGACAGTACGGTGAGCAGTTCTTC,CSARQYGEQFF
TRBD2,TRBV2,once,TRBJ2-6,TGTGCCAGCAGTGAAGATAAAGCGGGAGGGCCTGGGGCCAACGTCCTGACTTTC,CASSEDKAGGPGANVLTF
-,TRBV27,once,TRBJ1-1,TGTGCCAGCTGGGACAACACGGGCACTGAAGCTTTCTTT,CASWDNTGTEAFF
-,TRBV19,-,TRBJ2-5,TGTGCCAGTAGTTCCCCTACTCCGATGGGGTTCCAAGAGACCCAGTACTTC,CASSSPTPMGFQETQYF
-,TRBV28,once,TRBJ1-1,TGTGCCAGCAGCGACAGTATGGCAGCTTTCTTT,CASSDSMAAFF
-,TRBV29-1,few,TRBJ1-2,TGCAGCGCCGAGGGCTACACCTTC,CSAEGYTF